These 26 T cell receptor beta chains share one sample of origin, sequenced in a study of T-cell reconstitution after alpha-beta-depleted transplantation in children. Unique molecular identifiers were incorporated into the prepared TCRbeta library. TCRdb re-derived calls from the PCR reads in MiXCR, one entry per CDR3 protein. The data contain 500,000 to 600,000 distinct CDR3 sequences, approximately 20% of them singletons. The input for sequencing was PBMCs from the stem cell graft donor, taken from the stem cell graft. The receptors originated from a human donor who donated a stem cell graft to a child with acute lymphoblastic leukemia.

This rearrangement joins TRBV29-1 to TRBJ2-1, with D maybe TRBD2 (6 bases). Germline CDR1 and CDR2: SQVTM and ANQGSEA. V was shortened by 2 bases and J by 3 bases, with 14 bases between the two germline ends. This CDR3 spans 15 amino acids. CDR3 nucleotides: TGCAGCGTTGAACTTGGGGGAGGAATCTACAATGAGCAGTTCTTC. Its translation: CSVELGGGIYNEQFF.

This clonotype was observed a few times. The chain carries TRBV7-6 and TRBJ2-7; 11 bases align to TRBD2. J lost 6 bases, V lost 2 bases, and 12 bases had no gene match. The CDR3 has 17 residues. CDR1 and CDR2 (germline): SGHVS, FNYEAQ. The CDR3 DNA reads TGTGCCAGCAGCTTAAGCCCAGGGACTAGCGGTTGGTTCGAGCAGTACTTC. Encoded protein: CASSLSPGTSGWFEQYF.

The sample holds one count of this clonotype. V and J are TRBV14 and TRBJ2-1; 9 bases align to TRBD2. The CDR3 extends over 15 amino acids. V lost 0 bases to trimming and J lost 9 bases; unmatched junction nucleotides: 6. Germline values: CDR1 SGHDN, CDR2 FVKESK. The CDR3 DNA reads as TGTGCCAGCAGCCAAGAGCGCGGGAGGGCCGTTGAGCAGTTCTTC. Protein sequence: CASSQERGRAVEQFF.

This clonotype was seen only a few times. The V gene is TRBV24-1, the J gene TRBJ2-1; a possible D gene is TRBD2 (5 bases). Between the trimmed V and J ends, which lost 3 bases and 0 bases, there was a span of 8 bases. Germline V gives CDR1 KGHDR, CDR2 SFDVKD. This CDR3 is 15 amino acids long. In nucleotides, the CDR3 is TGTGCCACCAGTGATGTAGCGAGCTCCTACAATGAGCAGTTCTTC. This codes for CATSDVASSYNEQFF.

V gene TRBV9 combines with J gene TRBJ2-7; 8 positions agree with TRBD1. Germline lookup yields CDR1 SGDLS and CDR2 YYNGEE. The trim removed 0 bases at V and 2 bases at J, leaving 4 bases unmatched. This CDR3 spans 15 amino acids. DNA of the CDR3: TGTGCCAGCAGCGTAGCGCCGACAGGGGCCTACGAGCAGTACTTC. Translated: CASSVAPTGAYEQYF.

The genes are TRBV4-1 and TRBJ2-7, with 11 bases matching TRBD2. Germline V gives CDR1 MGHRA, CDR2 YSYEKL. The CDR3 runs to 16 residues. With V trimmed by 2 bases and J by 5 bases, 8 bases remained unmatched. This CDR3 is CASSQFTSGSLNEQYF. CDR3 DNA: TGCGCCAGCAGCCAATTTACTAGCGGGAGTCTGAACGAGCAGTACTTC.

This clonotype was recorded a few times. J is TRBJ2-4 and V is TRBV7-2; TRBD1 might be the D (6 bases). Germline V lookup: CDR1 SGHTA, CDR2 FQGNSA. This CDR3 has 17 amino acids. V dropped 4 bases and J dropped 0 bases, with 16 bases sitting between them. The CDR3 protein is CASSSEGQPLAKNIQYF. The CDR3 DNA reads TGTGCCAGCAGCTCCGAAGGACAGCCTCTAGCCAAAAACATTCAGTACTTC.

This clonotype occurred a few times. The chain links TRBV12-3 or TRBV12-4 to TRBJ2-1; 13 nucleotides align to TRBD2. The CDR3 contains 17 residues. The ends lost 7 bases at V and 5 bases at J; junction bases unmatched: 11. The CDR3 coding sequence is TGTGCCAGCATTATACTAGCGGGAGGGCCAGGAAACAATGAGCAGTTCTTC. This codes for CASIILAGGPGNNEQFF.

This chain joins TRBV9 and TRBJ2-5, with 11 bases that match TRBD2. This CDR3 has 14 amino acids. Germline lookup yields CDR1 SGDLS and CDR2 YYNGEE. The ends lost 7 bases at V and 6 bases at J; junction bases unmatched: 8. This CDR3 reads CASGGSSGRKTQYF. For the CDR3, the DNA is TGTGCCAGCGGAGGGTCTAGCGGGAGGAAGACCCAGTACTTC.

V is TRBV5-1 and J is TRBJ2-2; D possibly uses TRBD1 or TRBD2 (5 bases each). Trimming shortened V by 3 bases and J by 3 bases, and 15 bases separated the two germline ends. This CDR3 spans 16 amino acids. Germline V lookup: CDR1 SGHRS, CDR2 YFSETQ. As DNA, the CDR3 is TGCGCCAGCAGCTCGCAGGTCGGGACGGACACCGGGGAGCTGTTTTTT. Encoded protein: CASSSQVGTDTGELFF.

The chain has TRBV20-1 and TRBJ1-4, with D hard to call. Trimming cost V 1 base and J 3 bases, with 9 bases left between them. This CDR3 has 14 amino acids. Germline assignment: CDR1 DFQATT and CDR2 SNEGSKA (reference sequence). The CDR3 DNA follows: TGCAGTGCTAGAGTCGGCCCTTCTAATGAAAAACTGTTTTTT. Protein product: CSARVGPSNEKLFF.

This clonotype turned up a few times. The genes are TRBV12-3 or TRBV12-4 and TRBJ2-1; either TRBD1 or TRBD2 may supply D (5 bases each). This CDR3 has 15 residues. Trimming stripped 6 bases from V and 9 bases from J, with 21 bases between. CDR3 loop: CASSLTGTAFGEQFF. Here the CDR3 DNA reads TGTGCCAGCAGCCTAACCGGGACGGCCTTCGGTGAGCAGTTCTTC.

The V gene is TRBV12-3 or TRBV12-4, the J gene TRBJ2-7; D is possibly TRBD1 (7 bases). The V and J ends lost 4 bases and 3 bases respectively, with 13 bases between them. The CDR3 contains 14 residues. The DNA for the CDR3 is TGTGCCAGCAGTTCGGGGGACAGCTTCTACGAGCAGTACTTC. Amino acid sequence: CASSSGDSFYEQYF.

This clonotype was recorded a few times. CDR3 bases: TGTGCCAGCAGCTTACTGGTGTACAATGAGCAGTTCTTC. Translated, it gives CASSLLVYNEQFF. The V call is TRBV12-3 or TRBV12-4, the J call TRBJ2-1; D is unclear. Trimming removed 6 bases from V and 4 bases from J, with 10 bases in between. This CDR3 has 13 amino acids.

The genes are TRBV12-3 or TRBV12-4 and TRBJ2-6, with a weak D call TRBD1 (5 bases). The CDR3 has 15 residues. The V end was cut by 8 bases, the J end by 5 bases, with 16 bases between. The CDR3 sequence: CASGPGSSWANVLTF. CDR3 coding DNA: TGTGCCAGCGGCCCAGGGTCGTCCTGGGCCAACGTCCTGACTTTC.

V is TRBV5-1 and J is TRBJ2-5, with TRBD2 matching over 7 bases. J was trimmed by 2 bases and V by 0 bases; bases with no gene match: 7. From germline, CDR1 is SGHRS and CDR2 YFSETQ. CDR3 length equals 16 residues. The CDR3 DNA is TGCGCCAGCAGCTTGGAGGCTAGCGGAGTTCAAGAGACCCAGTACTTC. Amino acids: CASSLEASGVQETQYF.

This clonotype has a handful of counts. J is TRBJ2-7 and V is TRBV5-1; weak D call: TRBD2 (5 bases). Trimming removed 2 bases at V and 1 base at J, with 13 bases between. This CDR3 contains 15 residues. Germline V lookup: CDR1 SGHRS, CDR2 YFSETQ. CDR3 nucleotide sequence: TGCGCCAGCAGCTTAACTACTAGACTATCCTACGAGCAGTACTTC. Protein: CASSLTTRLSYEQYF.

The chain joins TRBV9 to TRBJ1-2, with D hard to call. The ends were cut back, 1 base at V and 0 bases at J, with 16 bases in the middle. The CDR3 consists of 17 residues. Germline CDR1 is SGDLS and CDR2 is YYNGEE. The CDR3 region is CASSVSGPAGSNYGYTF. Here the CDR3 DNA reads TGTGCCAGCAGCGTAAGCGGTCCGGCAGGTTCTAACTATGGCTACACCTTC.

The V gene is TRBV18, the J gene TRBJ1-5, with 10 bases identical to TRBD1. This CDR3 has 19 residues. V was pared by 5 bases and J by 1 base, with 14 bases of the junction left unmatched. Looked up from germline, CDR1 is KGHSH and CDR2 is LQKENI. The CDR3 nucleotides are TGTGCCAGCTCAGCATTAGGTCCCCAGGGACAGGGGAGCAATCAGCCCCAGCATTTT. It is translated as CASSALGPQGQGSNQPQHF.

The chain links TRBV11-1 to TRBJ2-2; D is unresolved. CDR1 and CDR2 (germline): SGHAT, FQDESV (reference sequence). The CDR3 is 13 amino acids. The V gene lost 6 bases and the J gene lost 7 bases, with 12 bases spanning the gap. The CDR3 loop is CASSGLFGGELFF. The CDR3 coding sequence is TGTGCCAGCAGTGGTCTCTTTGGCGGGGAGCTGTTTTTT. The full variable domain, its missing parts supplied by reference TRBV11-1 and TRBJ2-2, is EAEVAQSPRYKITEKSQAVAFWCDPISGHATLYWYRQILGQGPELLVQFQDESVVDDSQLPKDRFSAERLKGVDSTLKIQPAELGDSAMYLCASSGLFGGELFFGEGSRLTVL.

V and J are TRBV27 and TRBJ2-7, with D tentatively TRBD1 (6 bases). CDR3 size: 16 residues. V lost 5 bases to trimming and J lost 0 bases, with 17 bases between them. Germline values: CDR1 MNHEY, CDR2 SMNVEV (reference sequence). In nucleotides, the CDR3 is TGTGCCAGCAGTACTCGTTGGGCGGACAGCTCCTACGAGCAGTACTTC. Residues: CASSTRWADSSYEQYF.

J is TRBJ2-1 and V is TRBV3-1; 11 bases align to TRBD2. CDR3 size: 19 residues. The V gene end was trimmed by 4 bases and the J gene end by 9 bases; junction bases not matched to a gene: 20. The germline V gene encodes CDR1 LGHDT and CDR2 YNNKEL (reference sequence). CDR3 amino acids: CASSRFGLAGGNPLVEQFF. The CDR3 DNA is TGTGCCAGCAGCCGCTTTGGGCTAGCGGGAGGCAACCCCCTAGTTGAGCAGTTCTTC.

In this sample, this clonotype turned up a few times. The chain combines TRBV4-2 with TRBJ1-1; 7 nucleotides agree with TRBD1. The CDR3 has 14 residues. CDR1 LGHNA and CDR2 YNFKEQ come from the germline V gene. Germline trimming cut 2 bases from V and 3 bases from J; bases unmatched to any gene: 3. The CDR3 here is CASSQPGTDTEAFF. The CDR3, as DNA: TGTGCCAGCAGCCAACCGGGGACAGACACTGAAGCTTTCTTT.

A note on this clonotype: The junction departs from the called germline gene at one end, perhaps through a read error. The rearrangement links TRBV6-1 to TRBJ1-1; TRBD1 agrees at 11 bases. The CDR3 length is 14 residues. Germline CDR1 and CDR2: MNHNS and SASEGT. The CDR3 is CASRRDRGNNEAFF. The CDR3 coding sequence is TGTGCCAGCAGGAGGGACAGGGGGAACAATGAAGCTTTCTTT.

This chain connects TRBV7-8 to TRBJ1-2; TRBD1 agrees at 7 bases. Germline V CDR1 and CDR2: SGHVS, FQNEAQ. V was pared by 4 bases and J by 8 bases, with 19 bases of the junction left unmatched. The CDR3 sequence is 17 residues long. CDR3 in amino acids: CASSSPSGQASPYGYTF. The CDR3 bases are TGTGCCAGCAGCTCCCCGTCCGGACAGGCCTCCCCATACGGCTACACCTTC.

This clonotype was found a few times. The chain links TRBV6-4 to TRBJ2-1; 10 bases line up with TRBD2. Trimming cost V 8 bases and J 5 bases; bases outside gene matches: 15. Germline CDR1 and CDR2: MRHNA and SNTAGT. The CDR3 contains 17 residues. The CDR3 region is CASHKLLAGDKDNEQFF. CDR3 DNA sequence: TGTGCCAGCCATAAACTCCTAGCGGGAGATAAAGACAATGAGCAGTTCTTC.